This T cell receptor (beta chain) was identified in a study of T cell responses to AZD1222 COVID-19 vaccine. About this clone itself: Its specificity is unknown.

Germline CDR1 and CDR2: WSHSY and SAAADI. The CDR3 consists of 13 residues. The V end was cut by 4 bases, the J end by 6 bases, with 12 bases between. Whole-study findings and limits: Vaccination with two AZD1222 doses was followed by a rise in Spike-specific TCR breadth and depth. Donors were largely white British and mainly female; clonal diversity was possibly underestimated.

TCRdb's copy holds only in-frame clones and misses some; the assay was immunoSEQ multiplex PCR. The table records 110,000 or so clones, approximately 89% of them present only once. The clonotype comes from an adult who received the AZD1222 COVID-19 vaccine. The sample here was peripheral blood, taken 28 days after the second AZD1222 dose. This chain links TRBV10-2 with TRBJ1-2; maybe TRBD1 (6 bases). As DNA, the CDR3 is TGCGCCAGCAGTGTGTCGGGGGCAGATGGCTACACCTTC. It codes for CASSVSGADGYTF.